Below, 3 T cell receptor beta chains from the same sample are listed, as sequenced in a study of a mutant IDH1 vaccine in newly diagnosed glioma. Sample time point: week 5, during vaccination. In every dose of vaccine, 300 ug of mutant IDH1 20-mer peptide was given alongside topical imiquimod. The protocol was immunoSEQ multiplex PCR, while the TCRdb copy is restricted to in-frame clones and leaves out a portion. The profile shows about 38,000 clones, about 84% of them singletons. For these TCRs, the target antigens are not known. This sample comprised PBMCs, obtained from a glioma patient whose treatment included an IDH1 peptide vaccine. Every receptor here comes from a man aged 40-49 years with glioma.

This clone was detected a few times. The chain joins TRBV6-4 to TRBJ1-1; D gene uncertain. This CDR3 is 13 amino acids long. Trimming stripped 4 bases from V and 1 base from J, with 7 bases between. The germline gives CDR1 MRHNA, CDR2 SNTAGT. The DNA for the CDR3 is TGTGCCAGCAGTGGGGGTGAGAACACTGAAGCTTTCTTT. Protein sequence: CASSGGENTEAFF.

This chain uses TRBV19 with TRBJ1-1; D remains ambiguous. From germline, CDR1 is LNHDA and CDR2 SQIVND (reference sequence). V lost 4 bases to trimming and J lost 5 bases, with 11 bases between them. The CDR3 is made up of 13 amino acids. The CDR3 DNA is TGTGCCAGTAGTAGCCCATGGAGGACTGAAGCTTTCTTT. This translates into CASSSPWRTEAFF.

The chain carries TRBV27 and TRBJ2-7, with D possibly TRBD1 on 5 matching bases. CDR1 and CDR2 from the germline V gene are MNHEY and SMNVEV (reference sequence). This CDR3 contains 15 residues. Trimming pared 1 base from V and 0 bases from J, leaving 10 bases between. The CDR3 nucleotides read TGTGCCAGCAGTTTATGGGGAACAGGCTCCTACGAGCAGTACTTC. It specifies CASSLWGTGSYEQYF.